This T cell receptor beta chain was captured in a study of tumor-infiltrating lymphocytes in primary liver carcinoma listed by TCRdb under 2017. The study in broad terms: Surgical resection was performed in China between 2015 and 2016 on several patients with histopathologically diagnosed primary liver carcinoma. Of the five patients, three men and two women aged 30 to 69 years, four had hepatocellular carcinoma and one had combined HCC and intrahepatic cholangiocarcinoma. The five patients had tumors of stage T1-T3 N0M0, with maximum diameters ranging from about 4 to 11 cm. Each sample produced about 3.5 to 8 million productive TCRbeta reads, and read depth showed no significant difference between tissue types. TCRbeta repertoire sequencing, expression microarrays and whole-exome sequencing were combined in the study across five regions of each liver tumor, with adjacent normal tissue and blood also included. A total of some 35 specimens from 5 patients underwent TCRbeta repertoire sequencing, comprising roughly 25 tumor regions, 5 adjacent noncancerous liver tissues and 5 peripheral blood samples. Repertoires from technical replicates were highly reproducible, with mean shared-clone rates about 0.9 and correlation coefficients above 0.95.

Using a constant-region primer and ProtoScript II reverse transcriptase, TCRbeta-specific cDNA was reverse-transcribed from roughly 460 ng total RNA. The TCRbeta libraries were prepared through three rounds of nested multiplex PCR following a slightly modified ARM-PCR procedure. Multiplex TRBV1-TRBV30 forward primers and a Cbeta reverse primer were used in the first two PCR rounds, each of which was run for approximately 11 cycles. Sample barcodes and Illumina adapters were added in a final 25-cycle PCR with Deep VentR polymerase. Before sequencing, amplicons between 200 and 500 bp were purified from gel using a QIAquick gel extraction kit. TCRbeta amplicons were sequenced on an Illumina HiSeq 2500 with 250-bp paired-end reads. As for the authors' bioinformatics: Quality trimming of reads was performed with Trimmomatic v0.33, and paired reads were merged with FLASH v1.2.11 so that full CDR3 sequences could be recovered. V, D and J germline segments were assigned to the rearranged TCRbeta sequences using MiGEC v1.2.1b. VDJtools v1.0.0 computed clonotype statistics and Shannon-Wiener diversity indices. To reduce sampling bias, subsequent analyses other than the diversity analysis used only the 250 most abundant clonotypes in each sample. TCRdb reworked the public reads: Q25 trimming with fastp, MiXCR clone assembly, productive beta chains retained. When rows share a CDR3 protein, they turn into one entry using the most common DNA and genes. The V and J calls reflect TCRdb's pipeline rather than the authors' work. For this sample there are approximately 300,000 distinct CDR3 sequences; 55% to 65% appear just once. The biggest ten clones account for approximately 9% of the sample.

With respect to this clonotype: Its antigen target is currently unknown. An end of the junction does not agree with germline; a read error may underlie this.

The CDR3 contains 16 residues, cysteine and phenylalanine counted. Only CDR3 DNA remains: 48 bases, in frame from the first base. The germline V gene gives CDR1 as MDHEN and CDR2 as SYDVKM. Broader findings and caveats from the paper: Only the TCR beta chain was sequenced, which likely underestimates true repertoire diversity because unpaired alpha chains were not captured. Comparison of CD4+ and CD8+ T cell repertoires was precluded by the use of bulk unsorted samples. Pairs of tumor regions showed greater repertoire overlap (mean around 35%) than tumor-adjacent pairs (about 17%) or tumor-blood pairs (approximately 15%), which is consistent with antigen-driven expansion. Only a few patients were included in the study, and the authors note that the findings should be validated in a larger study. Compared with blood, tumors had a significantly larger share of the repertoire taken up by the top 250 clones (p = 0.039).

Blood RNA was extracted from unsorted whole blood using TRIzol reagent, and germline DNA was obtained with the DNeasy Blood & Tissue kit. At the time of sampling, the patients had chronic HBV infection and had not received any treatment. Before surgery, 4 to 5 milliliters of peripheral blood were collected into K2EDTA tubes. Rearrangement joined TRBV28 to TRBJ1-5, with a tentative D gene TRBD1 over 6 matching bases. The sequenced material came from peripheral blood. This TCR was recovered from a man aged 35 to 55 with primary liver carcinoma and hepatitis B virus infection. The DNA sequence is TGTGCCGGCAGAGGGGGAGGAGGAGGAACCAATCAGCCCCAGCATTTT. Translated, it reads CAGRGGGGGTNQPQHF.